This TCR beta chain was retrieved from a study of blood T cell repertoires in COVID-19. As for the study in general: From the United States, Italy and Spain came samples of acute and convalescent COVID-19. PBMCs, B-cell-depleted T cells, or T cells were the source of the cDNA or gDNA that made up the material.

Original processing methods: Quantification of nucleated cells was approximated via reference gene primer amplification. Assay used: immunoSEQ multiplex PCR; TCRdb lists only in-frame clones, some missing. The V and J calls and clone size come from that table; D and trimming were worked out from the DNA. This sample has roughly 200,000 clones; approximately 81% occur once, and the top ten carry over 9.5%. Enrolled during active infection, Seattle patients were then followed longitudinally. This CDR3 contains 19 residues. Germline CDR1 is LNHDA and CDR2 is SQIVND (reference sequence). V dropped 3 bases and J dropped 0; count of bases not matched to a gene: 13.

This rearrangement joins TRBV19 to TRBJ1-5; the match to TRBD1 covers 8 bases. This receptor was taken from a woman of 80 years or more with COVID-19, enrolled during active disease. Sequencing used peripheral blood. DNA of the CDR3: TGTGCCAGTAGTATCGGCCGGACAGGGTCATACGATAGCAATCAGCCCCAGCATTTT. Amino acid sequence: CASSIGRTGSYDSNQPQHF.